The T cell receptor beta chain described here comes from a study of regulatory T cells in long-lasting Graves disease. Across the whole study: Disease was considered persistent Graves' disease after over 5 years of antithyroid drugs (with positive TSH receptor antibodies).

This clonotype was recorded at least ten times. What it recognizes is unknown. Time point in this sample: persistent/refractory GD, antithyroid drugs over 5 years with positive TRAb. RNA isolated from PBMCs was used to make the TCR library. Relying on iRepertoire HTBI primers and Arm-PCR of CDR3 regions, the team built TCR beta libraries. TCRdb itself ran the multiplex PCR reads through MiXCR, one entry per CDR3 protein. The sample has about 430,000 distinct CDR3 sequences, roughly 21% seen once. Overall study results and limits: The study examined only peripheral blood, not thyroid tissue. Shared public clonotypes totalled 2,741 in persistent patients, compared with 966 in new patients.

This TCR came from a female donor with Graves disease. Sequences were derived from peripheral blood mononuclear cells (PBMCs), sampled when the disease was refractory, from a patient treated with antithyroid drugs.

CDR3 DNA sequence: TGTGCCAGCAGTGTCGGGGTCTATGGCTACACCTTC. Translating it yields CASSVGVYGYTF. V usage is TRBV2 and J usage is TRBJ1-2; D unresolved. CDR3 length equals 12 residues. Looked up from germline, CDR1 is SNHLY and CDR2 is FYNNEI. The V end lost 4 bases, the J end lost 4 bases, and 7 bases lay between the germline ends.